The 20 T cell receptor beta chains reported below all come from one sample, sequenced in a study of T cell responses to AZD1222 COVID-19 vaccine. This table comes from immunoSEQ multiplex PCR, and its TCRdb copy is limited to in-frame clones, with some not included. Of approximately 120,000 clones in the sample, 75% to 90% were seen once. Sequencing was performed on peripheral blood, taken 28 days after the second AZD1222 dose. The receptor source for this set is an adult who received the AZD1222 COVID-19 vaccine.

V and J are TRBV5-4 and TRBJ2-7, with 9 bases that match TRBD1. This CDR3 region has 15 residues. J gave up 1 base and V 4 bases, and 6 bases lay outside the gene matches. The germline V gene encodes CDR1 SGHNT and CDR2 YYREEE (reference sequence). Here the CDR3 reads CASSRGQGVSYEQYF. The DNA of the CDR3 is TGTGCCAGCAGCAGGGGACAGGGTGTATCCTACGAGCAGTACTTC. The entire variable domain, with the rest obtained from reference TRBV5-4 and TRBJ2-7, is as follows: ETGVTQSPTHLIKTRGQQVTLRCSSQSGHNTVSWYQQALGQGPQFIFQYYREEENGRGNFPPRFSGLQFPNYSSELNVNALELDDSALYLCASSRGQGVSYEQYFGPGTRLTVT.

This clone came up a few times. The chain employs TRBV18 and TRBJ2-2, with TRBD2 identical over 7 bases. Germline V gene data show CDR1 as KGHSH and CDR2 as LQKENI. There are 14 residues in the CDR3. J gave up 5 bases and V 5 bases, and 5 bases lay outside the gene matches. CDR3 region: CASSAGDGTGELFF. CDR3 sequence (DNA): TGTGCCAGCTCAGCGGGGGATGGGACCGGGGAGCTGTTTTTT.

The sample holds a few counts of this clone. This chain connects TRBV4-1 to TRBJ2-7, with D hard to call. CDR1 and CDR2 (germline): MGHRA, YSYEKL. This CDR3 is 15 amino acids long. Between the trimmed V and J ends, which lost 1 base and 2 bases, there was a span of 12 bases. CDR3 sequence (DNA): TGCGCCAGCAGCCAAGTGTCCGGACCCACCTACGAGCAGTACTTC. This codes for CASSQVSGPTYEQYF.

This clone appeared a single time. The chain employs TRBV28 and TRBJ1-5; D is undetermined. This CDR3 has 15 residues. V was pared by 2 bases and J by 4 bases, with 12 bases between. Germline CDR1 and CDR2: MDHEN and SYDVKM. The CDR3 reads CASSLMGTSNQPQHF. CDR3 nucleotides: TGTGCCAGCAGTTTAATGGGCACCAGTAATCAGCCCCAGCATTTT. The whole variable domain, filled in from reference TRBV28 and TRBJ1-5, reads DVKVTQSSRYLVKRTGEKVFLECVQDMDHENMFWYRQDPGLGLRLIYFSYDVKMKEKGDIPEGYSVSREKKERFSLILESASTNQTSMYLCASSLMGTSNQPQHFGDGTRLSIL.

This chain uses TRBV9 with TRBJ2-7, with TRBD1 matching 11 bases. Trimming at V came to 4 bases and at J to 1 base, leaving 4 bases not matched to a gene. CDR1 SGDLS and CDR2 YYNGEE come from the germline V gene. The CDR3 runs 15 residues. CDR3 protein: CASSKGTGGSYEQYF. In nucleotides, the CDR3 is TGTGCCAGCAGCAAGGGGACAGGGGGATCCTACGAGCAGTACTTC.

This chain joins TRBV5-1 and TRBJ2-3; 7 bases agree with TRBD2. Trimming removed 4 bases from V and 4 bases from J; junction bases left unmatched: 15. This CDR3 contains 17 residues. The germline CDR1 and CDR2 sequences are SGHRS and YFSETQ. The CDR3 nucleotides read TGCGCCAGCAGCCCGGGGGGATGGCAGGGTTCCTCAGATACGCAGTATTTT. Translation: CASSPGGWQGSSDTQYF.

The chain employs TRBV5-5 and TRBJ2-2; 9 nucleotides line up with TRBD2. CDR1 and CDR2 (germline): SGHKS, YYEKEE (reference sequence). This CDR3 is built from 14 residues. Here the CDR3 DNA reads TGTGCTACCCGACTAGCGGAACACACCGGGGAGCTGTTTTTT. It specifies CATRLAEHTGELFF.

This clone appeared once. V gene TRBV24-1 combines with J gene TRBJ2-2, with TRBD1 matching over 9 bases. With V trimmed by 3 bases and J by 3 bases, 7 bases remained unmatched. Germline values: CDR1 KGHDR, CDR2 SFDVKD. The CDR3 has 17 amino acids. CDR3 loop: CATSDLTGTGYTGELFF. CDR3 bases: TGTGCCACCAGTGATCTTACCGGGACAGGGTACACCGGGGAGCTGTTTTTT.

The V call is TRBV27, the J call TRBJ2-3; no definite D call. Germline-derived CDR1 and CDR2 are MNHEY and SMNVEV (reference sequence). The V and J ends lost 0 bases and 0 bases respectively, with 4 bases between them. The CDR3 length is 14 residues. The CDR3 nucleotides are TGTGCCAGCAGTTTATCCGCTAGCACAGATACGCAGTATTTT. Its protein product is CASSLSASTDTQYF.

This sequence joins TRBV5-1 and TRBJ2-7, with D perhaps matching TRBD2 (5 bases). The CDR3 runs to 15 residues. Trimming cost V 4 bases and J 6 bases, with 20 bases left between them. Germline V CDR1 and CDR2: SGHRS, YFSETQ. CDR3 nucleotide sequence: TGCGCCAGCAGCCTGGGGAGAAGTCTTTACGGCGAGCAGTACTTC. This codes for CASSLGRSLYGEQYF.

This sequence joins TRBV6-5 and TRBJ1-5; D is possibly TRBD1 (5 bases). The CDR3 consists of 14 residues. V gave up 1 base and J gave up 6 bases, with 10 bases separating them. Germline V gene sequence: CDR1 MNHEY, CDR2 SVGAGI. CDR3 DNA: TGTGCCAGCAGTTACTTCGATAGGGGTCAGCCCCAGCATTTT. Amino acid sequence: CASSYFDRGQPQHF.

Only a few counts were recorded for this clone. The chain carries TRBV7-9 and TRBJ2-7, with D possibly TRBD1 on 6 matching bases. Trimming took off 5 bases at V and 5 bases at J, with 16 bases between the two ends. The CDR3 sequence is 14 residues long. CDR1 SEHNR and CDR2 FQNEAQ come from the germline V gene (reference sequence). CDR3 sequence (DNA): TGTGCCAGCAGCCTGCCGACAGGTATTAACGAGCAGTACTTC. Protein product: CASSLPTGINEQYF.

The chain has TRBV11-2 and TRBJ2-7; the D gene is possibly TRBD1 (6 bases). CDR3 size: 13 residues. The germline V and J ends were trimmed by 1 base and 6 bases, with 10 bases remaining between them. Germline-derived CDR1 and CDR2 are SGHAT and FQNNGV. CDR3 in DNA: TGTGCCAGCAGCTTAGGGGGGCGCGGCGAGCAGTACTTC. Amino acids: CASSLGGRGEQYF.

This clone was observed a single time. The chain carries TRBV29-1 and TRBJ1-2, with TRBD1 identical over 8 bases. Losses at the gene ends were 7 bases for V and 4 bases for J; bases not matched to a gene: 11. Germline assignment: CDR1 SQVTM and CDR2 ANQGSEA. This CDR3 is built from 14 residues. The CDR3 DNA reads as TGCAGCGCCCTGGTACAGGGGGTAATCTATGGCTACACCTTC. It translates to CSALVQGVIYGYTF.

V is TRBV2 and J is TRBJ1-1; 8 nucleotides agree with TRBD1. CDR1 and CDR2 from the germline V gene are SNHLY and FYNNEI. The CDR3 covers 15 residues. V shed 6 bases and J 0 bases; nucleotides not matched to a gene: 6. Here the CDR3 DNA reads TGTGCCAGCAGGGACTTGGACAGGGTGAACACTGAAGCTTTCTTT. Protein product: CASRDLDRVNTEAFF.

The chain combines TRBV15 with TRBJ1-2; TRBD1 matches 12 bases. This CDR3 has 15 amino acids. Losses at the gene ends were 2 bases for V and 7 bases for J; bases not matched to a gene: 5. CDR1 is LNHNV and CDR2 is YYDKDF in the germline V gene (reference sequence). For the CDR3, the DNA is TGTGCCACCAGCAGACGGGGACAGGGGGCGCCTGGCTACACCTTC. Its translation: CATSRRGQGAPGYTF.

This clone was seen a single time. The J gene is TRBJ2-1, the V gene TRBV4-2, with D unresolved. Trimming took 2 bases from V and 8 from J, leaving 10 bases between them. The germline gives CDR1 LGHNA, CDR2 YNFKEQ. This CDR3 has 13 residues. The CDR3 loop reads CASSQLMGDEQFF. The CDR3 DNA is TGTGCCAGCAGCCAACTCATGGGCGATGAGCAGTTCTTC.

V is TRBV2 and J is TRBJ2-7; D call uncertain. V lost 6 bases and J 2 bases, leaving 11 bases between the germline ends. CDR3 length: 13 amino acids. Germline CDR1 SNHLY, CDR2 FYNNEI. For the CDR3, the DNA is TGTGCCAGCAGCCCCGTTGGGGCCTACGAGCAGTACTTC. Protein product: CASSPVGAYEQYF.

The chain links TRBV6-2 or TRBV6-3 to TRBJ1-1; no definite D call. V was shortened by 0 bases and J by 8 bases, with 13 bases between the two germline ends. This CDR3 contains 14 residues. Per the germline V gene, CDR1 is MNHEY and CDR2 is SVGEGT. CDR3 loop: CASSYSKRAAEAFF. The CDR3 bases are TGTGCCAGCAGTTACTCTAAAAGAGCAGCAGAAGCTTTCTTT.

This clone appeared a single time. This chain uses TRBV5-1 with TRBJ2-1, with 14 bases fitting TRBD2. J gave up 4 bases and V 4 bases, and 4 bases lay outside the gene matches. Per germline, CDR1 SGHRS and CDR2 YFSETQ. The CDR3 covers 16 residues. The CDR3 is CASSKGLAGAYNEQFF. CDR3 bases: TGCGCCAGCAGCAAGGGACTAGCGGGGGCTTACAATGAGCAGTTCTTC.